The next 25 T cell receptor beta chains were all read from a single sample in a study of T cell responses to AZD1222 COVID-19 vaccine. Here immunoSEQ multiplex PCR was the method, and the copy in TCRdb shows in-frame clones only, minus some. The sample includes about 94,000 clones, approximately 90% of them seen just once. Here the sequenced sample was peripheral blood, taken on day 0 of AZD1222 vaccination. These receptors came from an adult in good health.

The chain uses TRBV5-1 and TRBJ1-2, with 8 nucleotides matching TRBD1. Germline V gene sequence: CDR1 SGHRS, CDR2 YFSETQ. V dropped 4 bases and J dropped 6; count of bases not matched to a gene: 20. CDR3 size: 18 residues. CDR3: CASSLFSGGIRGSDGYTF. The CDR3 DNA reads TGCGCCAGCAGCCTTTTCTCAGGGGGCATCCGGGGATCGGATGGCTACACCTTC.

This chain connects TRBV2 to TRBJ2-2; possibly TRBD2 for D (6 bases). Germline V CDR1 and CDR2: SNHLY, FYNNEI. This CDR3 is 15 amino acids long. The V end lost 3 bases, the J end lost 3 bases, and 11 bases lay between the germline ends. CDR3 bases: TGTGCCAGCAGTGAGGAGGGGATCTACACCGGGGAGCTGTTTTTT. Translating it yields CASSEEGIYTGELFF.

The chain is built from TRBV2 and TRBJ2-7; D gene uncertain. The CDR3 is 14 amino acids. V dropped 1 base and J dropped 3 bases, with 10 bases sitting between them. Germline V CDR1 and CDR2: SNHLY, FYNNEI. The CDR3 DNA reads TGTGCCAGCAGTGAAGACGTGGACCACTACGAGCAGTACTTC. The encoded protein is CASSEDVDHYEQYF.

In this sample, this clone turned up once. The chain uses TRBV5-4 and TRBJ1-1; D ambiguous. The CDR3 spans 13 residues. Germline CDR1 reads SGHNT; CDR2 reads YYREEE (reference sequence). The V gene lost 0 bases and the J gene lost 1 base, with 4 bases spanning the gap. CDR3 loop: CASSLGGNTEAFF. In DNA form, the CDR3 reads TGTGCCAGCAGCTTGGGGGGGAACACTGAAGCTTTCTTT.

The CDR3 is CASRPTSLSSSYNEQFF. The CDR3 DNA reads as TGTGCCAGCAGGCCAACTAGCCTCTCAAGCTCCTACAATGAGCAGTTCTTC. The chain joins TRBV7-2 to TRBJ2-1; possibly TRBD2 for D (6 bases). Trimming took 6 bases from V and 0 from J, leaving 18 bases between them. There are 17 residues in the CDR3. Germline lookup yields CDR1 SGHTA and CDR2 FQGNSA.

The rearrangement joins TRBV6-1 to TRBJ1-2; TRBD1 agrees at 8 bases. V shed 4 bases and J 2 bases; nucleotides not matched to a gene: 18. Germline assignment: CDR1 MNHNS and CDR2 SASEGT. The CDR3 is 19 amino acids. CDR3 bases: TGTGCCAGCAGTGCTGCCGTGACAGGGGCCCAGGTTCCCAACTATGGCTACACCTTC. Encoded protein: CASSAAVTGAQVPNYGYTF.

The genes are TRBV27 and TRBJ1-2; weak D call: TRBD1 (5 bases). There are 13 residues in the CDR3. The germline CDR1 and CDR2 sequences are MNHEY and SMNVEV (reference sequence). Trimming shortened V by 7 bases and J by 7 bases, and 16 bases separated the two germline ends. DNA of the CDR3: TGTGCCAGCACTAATGGGGGTGGTTTTGGCTACACCTTC. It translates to CASTNGGGFGYTF.

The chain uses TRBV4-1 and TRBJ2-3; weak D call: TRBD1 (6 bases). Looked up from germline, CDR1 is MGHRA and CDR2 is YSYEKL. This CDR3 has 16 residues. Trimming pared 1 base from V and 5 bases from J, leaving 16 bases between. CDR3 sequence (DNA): TGCGCCAGCAGCCAAGGCGATGCAGGGGTTATAGATACGCAGTATTTT. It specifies CASSQGDAGVIDTQYF.

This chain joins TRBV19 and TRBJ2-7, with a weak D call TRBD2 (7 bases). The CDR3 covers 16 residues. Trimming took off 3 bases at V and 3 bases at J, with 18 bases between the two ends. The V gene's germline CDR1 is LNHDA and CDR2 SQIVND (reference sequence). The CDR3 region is CASSISYAGAIYEQYF. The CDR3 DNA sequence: TGTGCCAGTAGTATCAGTTATGCGGGGGCTATCTACGAGCAGTACTTC. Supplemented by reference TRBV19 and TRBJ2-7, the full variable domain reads DGGITQSPKYLFRKEGQNVTLSCEQNLNHDAMYWYRQDPGQGLRLIYYSQIVNDFQKGDIAEGYSVSREKKESFPLTVTSAQKNPTAFYLCASSISYAGAIYEQYFGPGTRLTVT.

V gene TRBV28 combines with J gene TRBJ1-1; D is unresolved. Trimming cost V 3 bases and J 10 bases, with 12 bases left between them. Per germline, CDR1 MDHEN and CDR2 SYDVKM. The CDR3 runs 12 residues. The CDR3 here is CASSFRGIGAFF. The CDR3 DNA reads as TGTGCCAGCAGTTTCCGGGGAATCGGAGCTTTCTTT.

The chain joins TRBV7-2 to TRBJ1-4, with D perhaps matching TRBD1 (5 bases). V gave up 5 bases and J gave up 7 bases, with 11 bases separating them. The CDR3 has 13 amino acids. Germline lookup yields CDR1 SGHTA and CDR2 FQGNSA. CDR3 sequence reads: CASSVPGREKLFF. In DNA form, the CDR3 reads TGTGCCAGCAGCGTCCCGGGACGTGAAAAACTGTTTTTT. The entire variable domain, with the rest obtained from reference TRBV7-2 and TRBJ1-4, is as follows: GAGVSQSPSNKVTEKGKDVELRCDPISGHTALYWYRQSLGQGLEFLIYFQGNSAPDKSGLPSDRFSAERTGGSVSTLTIQRTQQEDSAVYLCASSVPGREKLFFGSGTQLSVL.

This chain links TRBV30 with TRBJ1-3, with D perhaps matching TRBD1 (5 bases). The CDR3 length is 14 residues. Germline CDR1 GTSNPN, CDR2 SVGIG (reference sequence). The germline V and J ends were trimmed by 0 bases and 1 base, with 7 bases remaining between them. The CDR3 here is CAWSVGASGNTIYF. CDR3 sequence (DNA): TGTGCCTGGAGTGTAGGGGCTTCTGGAAACACCATATATTTT.

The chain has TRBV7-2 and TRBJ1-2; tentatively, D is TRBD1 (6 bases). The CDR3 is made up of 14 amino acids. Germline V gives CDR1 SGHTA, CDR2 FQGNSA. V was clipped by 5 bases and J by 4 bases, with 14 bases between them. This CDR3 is CASSAAGQSYGYTF. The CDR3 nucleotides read TGTGCCAGCAGCGCGGCCGGACAGTCCTATGGCTACACCTTC.

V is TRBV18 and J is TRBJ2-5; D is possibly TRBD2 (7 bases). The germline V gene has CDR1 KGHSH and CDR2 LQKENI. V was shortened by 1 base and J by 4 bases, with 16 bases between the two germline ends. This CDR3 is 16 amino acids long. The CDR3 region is CASSPREGGLGETQYF. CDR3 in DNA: TGTGCCAGCTCACCACGTGAGGGGGGGCTCGGAGAGACCCAGTACTTC.

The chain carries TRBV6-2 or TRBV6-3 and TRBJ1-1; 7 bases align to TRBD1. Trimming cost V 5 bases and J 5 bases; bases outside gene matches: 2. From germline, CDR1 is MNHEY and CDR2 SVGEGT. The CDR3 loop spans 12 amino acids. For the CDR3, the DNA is TGTGCCAGCAGTAACAGGGGTACTGAAGCTTTCTTT. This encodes CASSNRGTEAFF.

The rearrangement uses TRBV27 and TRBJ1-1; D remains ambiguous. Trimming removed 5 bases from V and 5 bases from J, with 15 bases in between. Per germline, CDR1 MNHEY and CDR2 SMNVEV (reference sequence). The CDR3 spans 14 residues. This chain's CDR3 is CASSRISSSTEAFF. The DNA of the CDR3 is TGTGCCAGCAGTCGGATTTCATCCAGTACTGAAGCTTTCTTT.

The CDR3 loop reads CASSILAGDTGTDTQYF. In nucleotides, the CDR3 is TGCGCCAGCAGCATTTTAGCGGGGGATACCGGCACAGATACGCAGTATTTT. V gene TRBV5-1 combines with J gene TRBJ2-3; 9 nucleotides agree with TRBD2. This CDR3 is built from 17 residues. The germline V gene encodes CDR1 SGHRS and CDR2 YFSETQ. J gave up 1 base and V 4 bases, and 10 bases lay outside the gene matches. Variable domain in full (rest from reference TRBV5-1 and TRBJ2-3): KAGVTQTPRYLIKTRGQQVTLSCSPISGHRSVSWYQQTPGQGLQFLFEYFSETQRNKGNFPGRFSGRQFSNSRSEMNVSTLELGDSALYLCASSILAGDTGTDTQYFGPGTRLTVL.

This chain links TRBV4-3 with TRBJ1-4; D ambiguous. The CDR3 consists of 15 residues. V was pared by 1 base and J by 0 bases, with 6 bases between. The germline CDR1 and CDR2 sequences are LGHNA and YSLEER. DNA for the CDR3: TGCGCCAGCAGCCAAGGGACGTCAACTAATGAAAAACTGTTTTTT. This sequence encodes CASSQGTSTNEKLFF.

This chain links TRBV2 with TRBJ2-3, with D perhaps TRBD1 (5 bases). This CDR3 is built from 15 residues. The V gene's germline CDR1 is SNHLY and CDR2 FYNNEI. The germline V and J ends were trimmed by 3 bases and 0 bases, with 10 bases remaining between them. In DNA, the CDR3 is TGTGCCAGCAGTGAGGGGCAGACTAGCACAGATACGCAGTATTTT. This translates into CASSEGQTSTDTQYF.

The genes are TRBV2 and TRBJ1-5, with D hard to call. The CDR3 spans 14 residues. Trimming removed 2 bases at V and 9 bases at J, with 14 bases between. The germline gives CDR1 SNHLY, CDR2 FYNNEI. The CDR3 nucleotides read TGTGCCAGCAGTGAACGAGACCGGGGAGGGCCCCAGCATTTT. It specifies CASSERDRGGPQHF.

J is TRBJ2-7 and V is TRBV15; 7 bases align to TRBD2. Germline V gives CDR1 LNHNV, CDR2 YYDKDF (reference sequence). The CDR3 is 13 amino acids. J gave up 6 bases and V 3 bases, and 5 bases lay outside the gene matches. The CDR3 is CATSRGGGVEQYF. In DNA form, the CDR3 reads TGTGCCACCAGCAGGGGCGGGGGAGTCGAGCAGTACTTC.

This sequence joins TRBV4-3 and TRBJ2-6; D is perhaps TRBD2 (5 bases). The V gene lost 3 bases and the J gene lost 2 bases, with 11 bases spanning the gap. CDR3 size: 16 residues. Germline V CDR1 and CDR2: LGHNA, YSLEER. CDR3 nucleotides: TGCGCCAGCAGCCAGGACCGGGGTACTGGGGCCAACGTCCTGACTTTC. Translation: CASSQDRGTGANVLTF.

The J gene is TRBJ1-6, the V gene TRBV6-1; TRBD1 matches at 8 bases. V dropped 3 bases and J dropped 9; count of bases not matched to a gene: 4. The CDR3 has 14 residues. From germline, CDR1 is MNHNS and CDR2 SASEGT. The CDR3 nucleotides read TGTGCCAGCAGTGACAGGGGGCGCGCTTCACCCCTCCACTTT. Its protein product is CASSDRGRASPLHF.

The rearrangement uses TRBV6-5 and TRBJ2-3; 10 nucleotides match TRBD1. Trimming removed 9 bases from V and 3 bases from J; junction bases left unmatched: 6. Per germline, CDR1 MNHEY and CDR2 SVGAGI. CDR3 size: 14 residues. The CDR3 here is CASETGGGTDTQYF. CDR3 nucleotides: TGTGCCAGTGAGACAGGGGGCGGGACAGATACGCAGTATTTT.

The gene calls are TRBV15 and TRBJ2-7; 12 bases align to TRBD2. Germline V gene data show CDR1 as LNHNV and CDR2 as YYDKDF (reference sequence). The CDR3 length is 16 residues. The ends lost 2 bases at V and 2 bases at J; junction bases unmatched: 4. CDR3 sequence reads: CATSRPGLAGTYEQYF. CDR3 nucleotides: TGTGCCACCAGCAGACCAGGACTAGCGGGGACCTACGAGCAGTACTTC.